The clone carrying this T cell receptor (beta chain) was counted at least ten times. TCRdb re-clonotyped the PCR reads through MiXCR. Seen here are over 20,000 clones, roughly 16% observed once, and the top ten hold more than 9%. All patients were untreated before thyroid surgery. The entry originates in a study of metastatic and nonmetastatic thyroid tumors. J was trimmed by 6 bases and V by 9 bases; bases with no gene match: 7. The CDR3 loop spans 13 amino acids. Germline V gene lookup returns CDR1 LNHDA and CDR2 SQIVND (reference sequence). This receptor was identified in a female donor with papillary thyroid cancer or a benign thyroid nodule (not recorded which). Some clones in this sample may be carry-over from other donors' samples. The material sequenced was tumor tissue. The chain links TRBV19 to TRBJ2-3, with TRBD1 identical over 9 bases. CDR3: CASEQGATDTQYF. The CDR3 DNA sequence: TGTGCCAGCGAACAGGGGGCGACGGATACGCAGTATTTT.